This TCR beta chain was sequenced for a study of T-cell memory formation after mild COVID-19. General study results and limits: A subset of responding clones appeared in pre-infection memory, suggesting cross-reactive memory joined. Nothing showed for sure that second-wave clones peaking on day 37 were SARS-CoV-2 specific. There was a balanced CD4/CD8 profile in clones contracting day 15 to 85, and later expanders leaned CD4+.

MiXCR was run by TCRdb on the 5' RACE reads, yielding one entry per CDR3 protein. This table holds 300,000 to 350,000 distinct CDR3 sequences, about 13% found once. With regard to this clonotype: The antigen remains undetermined.

Germline lookup yields CDR1 SGHDT and CDR2 YYEEEE. This CDR3 has 17 residues. V shed 0 bases and J 3 bases; nucleotides not matched to a gene: 9. The clonotype comes from a man younger than 35 who had mild COVID-19 (a few samples of this study predate the infection). Cell type and time point are not known. The genes are TRBV5-6 and TRBJ2-5; 9 bases align to TRBD1. The sequencing input was PBMCs or a T cell subset sorted from them (not recorded which). CDR3 residues: CASSLVVVWDREETQYF. The DNA of the CDR3 is TGTGCCAGCAGCTTGGTTGTGGTCTGGGACAGGGAAGAGACCCAGTACTTC.